This is a list of T cell receptor beta chains from one sample in a study of blood T cells in healthy people across ages. TCRdb analysed the 5' RACE reads with MiXCR anew, one entry per CDR3 protein. The table has 780,000 or so distinct CDR3 sequences, roughly 50% seen once. The sample comprised blood. The receptors derive from a man aged 35 to 55 in good health. CDR3s include the opening cysteine and the closing phenylalanine or tryptophan.

V gene	J gene	CDR3 protein
TRBV7-6	TRBJ2-7	CASSRQGSYGQYF
TRBV2	TRBJ2-7	CASSEIRTGVNEQYF
TRBV4-2	TRBJ2-5	CASSQDGGPQETQYF
TRBV7-9	TRBJ2-3	CASSPALADPTQYF
TRBV29-1	TRBJ2-5	CSVESRPGLANQETQYF
TRBV15	.	CATSKQPDPRHEQYF
TRBV28	TRBJ2-4	CASSSTRLAKNIQYF
TRBV10-3	.	CAISETTSGRARMETQYF
TRBV27	TRBJ2-6	CASSLRYSRAMDSGANVLTF
TRBV5-1	TRBJ2-5	CASSLGQVPFQETQYF
TRBV2	TRBJ1-2	CASRSYGYTF
TRBV27	TRBJ1-1	CASKMNTEAFF
TRBV28	TRBJ2-7	CAGSLIRELGSEQYF
TRBV20-1	TRBJ2-1	CSGAGIDSYNEQFF
TRBV30	TRBJ2-1	CAWSNSGGLLNNEQFF
TRBV3-1	TRBJ2-1	CASSQDRASGRVEQFF
TRBV10-3	.	CAISGQDEQYF
TRBV10-3	TRBJ2-7	CAISERGQGYYEQYF
TRBV6-6	TRBJ1-2	CASSNRSRGYTF
TRBV24-1	TRBJ2-3	CATSDHRTGSGSTDTQYF
TRBV20-1	TRBJ2-7	CSARNPTDGYEQYF
TRBV2	TRBJ2-5	CASHRNRGRETQYF
TRBV6-6	TRBJ1-4	CASSPLASEVNEKLFF
TRBV2	TRBJ2-3	CASPERGFSTDTQYF
TRBV6-5	TRBJ1-2	CASSGQGESGYTF
TRBV2	TRBJ1-6	CASSPRQAGSPLHF
TRBV24-1	TRBJ1-2	CATSDLGSGYTF
TRBV29-1	TRBJ2-1	CSVDSLAGVHEQFF
TRBV6-6	TRBJ2-1	CASSPVGDDNEQFF
TRBV5-1	TRBJ2-2	CASSIGLAETGELFF
TRBV10-3	TRBJ2-2	CAISNKLAGANTGELFF
TRBV5-1	TRBJ1-2	CASSLYVGDNYGYTF
TRBV28	TRBJ2-1	CASTDEGSSYNEQFF
TRBV12-3/TRBV12-4	TRBJ1-6	CASTLAAEGSSPLHF
TRBV7-2	TRBJ2-1	CASSPQRKSYNEQFF
TRBV14	TRBJ1-2	CASSRSRTGWRDGYTF